One sample yielded the 10 T cell receptor beta chains listed below, sequenced in a study of T cells after yellow fever vaccination. TCRdb re-derived calls from the 5' RACE reads in MiXCR, one entry per CDR3 protein. This table has 450,000 to 550,000 distinct CDR3 sequences, 20% to 25% appearing once. The sample in question was PBMCs, obtained roughly 20 days after the first yellow fever vaccination. Source of these receptors: a man between 18 and 29 years old who received the YFV17D yellow fever vaccine.

This clonotype was seen at least ten times. The CDR3 region has the DNA TGTGCCAGCAGTCGGCAAGTGAACACTGAAGCTTTCTTT. Its translation is CASSRQVNTEAFF. This sequence joins TRBV12-3 or TRBV12-4 and TRBJ1-1; the D is unclear. Trimming left V 5 bases short and J 0 bases short, with 7 bases between. CDR3 size: 13 residues.

The rearrangement links TRBV9 to TRBJ2-7; 7 positions agree with TRBD2. CDR1 and CDR2 (germline): SGDLS, YYNGEE. The length of the CDR3 is 16 residues. Trimming at V came to 0 bases and at J to 3 bases, leaving 9 bases not matched to a gene. The DNA of the CDR3 is TGTGCCAGCAGCGTAGAACCCAGCGGGGCCCACTACGAGCAGTACTTC. Translated, it gives CASSVEPSGAHYEQYF.

The V gene is TRBV4-2, the J gene TRBJ2-1, with 8 bases identical to TRBD1. Germline CDR1 is LGHNA and CDR2 is YNFKEQ. The CDR3 spans 20 residues. V lost 0 bases to trimming and J lost 0 bases; unmatched junction nucleotides: 13. The CDR3 here is CASSQEGAGTGISSYNEQFF. Written as DNA, the CDR3 is TGTGCCAGCAGCCAAGAAGGGGCCGGGACAGGCATAAGCTCCTACAATGAGCAGTTCTTC.

This clonotype appeared a few times. The chain combines TRBV10-3 with TRBJ1-1, with a possible D match to TRBD1 (6 bases). Germline-derived CDR1 and CDR2 are ENHRY and SYGVKD. V lost 6 bases, J lost 3 bases, and 14 bases lay in between. The CDR3 runs 14 residues. CDR3 loop: CAIRPTGLDTEAFF. Written as DNA, the CDR3 is TGTGCCATCAGACCTACAGGGCTTGACACTGAAGCTTTCTTT.

This clonotype was observed a few times. This chain connects TRBV7-2 to TRBJ2-2; D is unclear. This CDR3 is built from 15 residues. Germline V gene sequence: CDR1 SGHTA, CDR2 FQGNSA. V was shortened by 3 bases and J by 1 base, with 9 bases between the two germline ends. The CDR3 DNA follows: TGTGCCAGCAGCTTTTCCCCAGGGAACACCGGGGAGCTGTTTTTT. This sequence encodes CASSFSPGNTGELFF.

This clonotype was detected a few times. J is TRBJ2-3 and V is TRBV29-1, with D tentatively TRBD1 (5 bases). Deletions cut 6 bases from V and 3 bases from J, with 10 bases between. The CDR3 covers 12 residues. CDR1 SQVTM and CDR2 ANQGSEA come from the germline V gene. The CDR3 region is CSVGRETDTQYF. CDR3 nucleotide sequence: TGCAGCGTAGGCAGGGAAACAGATACGCAGTATTTT.

The J gene is TRBJ2-1, the V gene TRBV9; D gene uncertain. V was cut by 2 bases and J by 2 bases, with 14 bases left in between. Germline V CDR1 and CDR2: SGDLS, YYNGEE. The CDR3 spans 16 residues. CDR3 region: CASSVGGVNTYNEQFF. In nucleotides, the CDR3 is TGTGCCAGCAGCGTTGGTGGGGTCAATACCTACAATGAGCAGTTCTTC.

The chain is built from TRBV7-9 and TRBJ2-3; TRBD1 matches at 7 bases. The CDR3 runs 16 residues. In germline, CDR1 is SEHNR, CDR2 FQNEAQ (reference sequence). Unmatched junction bases numbered 6, after V lost 2 bases and J lost 1 base. This CDR3 is CASSLSRGPGTDTQYF. The CDR3 bases are TGTGCCAGCAGCTTAAGTAGGGGGCCGGGCACAGATACGCAGTATTTT.

The V call is TRBV27, the J call TRBJ1-6, with D uncertain. The CDR3 is made up of 14 amino acids. Trimming cost V 8 bases and J 7 bases, with 15 bases left between them. Germline assignment: CDR1 MNHEY and CDR2 SMNVEV (reference sequence). CDR3 DNA: TGTGCCAGCCGCTGGCGGCTGACAAATTCACCCCTCCACTTT. Translated, it gives CASRWRLTNSPLHF.

The chain has TRBV5-1 and TRBJ2-7; the D gene is possibly TRBD1 (5 bases). The CDR3 has 14 amino acids. The ends were cut back, 7 bases at V and 0 bases at J, with 14 bases in the middle. CDR1 is SGHRS, CDR2 YFSETQ, per germline. The CDR3 loop is CASQPQGSSYEQYF. In DNA form, the CDR3 reads TGCGCCAGCCAGCCCCAGGGAAGCTCCTACGAGCAGTACTTC.